This is a list of T cell receptor beta chains from one sample in a study of T cell responses to AZD1222 COVID-19 vaccine. TCRdb's table, derived via immunoSEQ multiplex PCR, lists solely in-frame clones and lacks some. The table has roughly 51,000 clones, 86% seen once. This material consisted of peripheral blood, taken 28 days after the second AZD1222 dose. The receptors shown here come from an adult who received the AZD1222 COVID-19 vaccine. CDR3s include the opening cysteine and the closing phenylalanine or tryptophan. The order of the fields is clone size, D gene, J gene, V gene, CDR3 DNA, CDR3 protein. A D gene is named only where the DNA matches it firmly. Size is omitted from some rows. Given values are once, few, many or a class for expanded clones.

>-|TRBD2|TRBJ2-1|TRBV11-3
TGTGCCAGCAGCTTACTAGCGGGAGGGCCGAATGAGCAGTTCTTC
CASSLLAGGPNEQFF
>-|TRBD1|TRBJ2-7|TRBV10-2
TGCGCCAGCAGTCCTTACAGGGGGGCCTACGAGCAGTACTTC
CASSPYRGAYEQYF
>-|TRBD2|TRBJ2-7|TRBV5-5
TGTGCCAGCAGCTCTAGCGGGACCATAGAGCAGTACTTC
CASSSSGTIEQYF
>-|-|TRBJ2-7|TRBV7-6
TGTGCCAGCAGCTTGACAGAAGACCCAATCGGGCAGTACTTC
CASSLTEDPIGQYF
>once|-|TRBJ1-3|TRBV18
TGTGCCAGCTCACCCCGAACACCGTCCTCTGGAAACACCATATATTTT
CASSPRTPSSGNTIYF
>-|-|TRBJ1-1|TRBV7-3
TGTGCCAGCAGCTTAACGTTGAGCACTGAAGCTTTCTTT
CASSLTLSTEAFF
>-|TRBD2|TRBJ2-7|TRBV7-9
TGTGCCAGCAGGGGGCGGGAGGGCAAATTCCACGAGCAGTACTTC
CASRGREGKFHEQYF
>few|-|TRBJ2-1|TRBV18
TGTGCCAGCTCATACGGGACTTCTGGCAATGAGCAGTTCTTC
CASSYGTSGNEQFF
>few|TRBD2|TRBJ2-1|TRBV30
TGTGCCAGGACTAGCGGGAGGGGTGAGCAGTTCTTC
CARTSGRGEQFF
>-|-|TRBJ1-2|TRBV14
TGTGCCAGCAGCCAATTGGACGGAATGTATGGCTACACCTTC
CASSQLDGMYGYTF
>-|-|TRBJ2-2|TRBV18
TGTGCCAGCTCACCGTCCCCTGGGAGCAACACCGGGGAGCTGTTTTTT
CASSPSPGSNTGELFF
>-|-|TRBJ2-2|TRBV7-8
TGTGCCAGCAGCTTAACCGGGGTAAACACCGGGGAGCTGTTTTTT
CASSLTGVNTGELFF
>-|-|TRBJ1-1|TRBV29-1
TGCAGCGTTGAAGATTTAGGTTACGGGGTGATGAACACTGAAGCTTTCTTT
CSVEDLGYGVMNTEAFF
>-|-|TRBJ2-7|TRBV9
TGTGCCAGCAGCGTAGCGGCAGGTGGTCGATACGAGCAGTACTTC
CASSVAAGGRYEQYF
>-|-|TRBJ2-7|TRBV5-5
TGTGCCAGCAGACCAGCTCCGGGGGTTTGGTACGAGCAGTACTTC
CASRPAPGVWYEQYF
>-|-|TRBJ2-2|TRBV10-3
TGTGCCATCAGGGGCGCTAGGGAAACCGGGGAGCTGTTTTTT
CAIRGARETGELFF
>-|-|TRBJ1-4|TRBV7-9
TGTGCCAGCAGCTTAACTGGAGTTACTAATGAAAAACTGTTTTTT
CASSLTGVTNEKLFF
>-|-|TRBJ2-5|TRBV12-3/TRBV12-4
TGTGCCAGCACCTTGGGTGGGGGTCAGACCCAGTACTTC
CASTLGGGQTQYF
>-|TRBD1|TRBJ2-4|TRBV29-1
TGCAGCGCTGAGGGACAGGGAGGAAAAATTCAGTACTTC
CSAEGQGGKIQYF
>once|-|TRBJ1-3|TRBV5-1
TGCGCCAGCAGCTCCTCGGGAGGCTCTGGAAACACCATATATTTT
CASSSSGGSGNTIYF
>-|-|TRBJ1-1|TRBV6-2/TRBV6-3
TGTGCCAGCAGTTACTCCCCGGAGGAGGGGTCCACTGAAGCTTTCTTT
CASSYSPEEGSTEAFF
>-|TRBD1|TRBJ2-3|TRBV28
TGTGCCAGCACCCGGGGGGGACAGGGGGTTACAGATACGCAGTATTTT
CASTRGGQGVTDTQYF
>-|TRBD1|TRBJ1-3|TRBV6-6
TGTGCCAGCAGTTCGGGACAGGTGGGAAACACCATATATTTT
CASSSGQVGNTIYF